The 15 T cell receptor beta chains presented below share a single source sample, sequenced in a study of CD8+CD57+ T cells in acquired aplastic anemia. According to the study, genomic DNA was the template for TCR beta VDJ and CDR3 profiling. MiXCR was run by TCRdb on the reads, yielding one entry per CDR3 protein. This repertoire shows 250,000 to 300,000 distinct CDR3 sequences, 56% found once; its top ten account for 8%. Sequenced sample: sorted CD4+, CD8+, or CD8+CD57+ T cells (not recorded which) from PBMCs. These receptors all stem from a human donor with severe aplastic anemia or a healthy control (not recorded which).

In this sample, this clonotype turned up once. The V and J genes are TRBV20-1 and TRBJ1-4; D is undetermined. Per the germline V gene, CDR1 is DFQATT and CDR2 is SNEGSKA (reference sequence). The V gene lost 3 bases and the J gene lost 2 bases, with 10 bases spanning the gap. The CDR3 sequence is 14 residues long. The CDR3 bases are TGCAGTGCTAGGCAGGCCAGCACTAATGAAAAACTGTTTTTT. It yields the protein CSARQASTNEKLFF.

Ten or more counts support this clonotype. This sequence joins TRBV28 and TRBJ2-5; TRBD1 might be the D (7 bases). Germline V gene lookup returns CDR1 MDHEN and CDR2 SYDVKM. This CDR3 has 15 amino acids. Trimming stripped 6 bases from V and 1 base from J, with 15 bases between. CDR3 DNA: TGTGCCAGCAGCCATAGACAGGGAGGCCAAGAGACCCAGTACTTC. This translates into CASSHRQGGQETQYF.

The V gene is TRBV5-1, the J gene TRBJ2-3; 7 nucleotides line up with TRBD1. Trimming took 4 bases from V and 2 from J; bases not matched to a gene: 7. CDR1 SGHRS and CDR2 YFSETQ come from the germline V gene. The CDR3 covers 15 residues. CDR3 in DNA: TGCGCCAGCAGCATCCGGACAGGTATCACAGATACGCAGTATTTT. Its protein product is CASSIRTGITDTQYF.

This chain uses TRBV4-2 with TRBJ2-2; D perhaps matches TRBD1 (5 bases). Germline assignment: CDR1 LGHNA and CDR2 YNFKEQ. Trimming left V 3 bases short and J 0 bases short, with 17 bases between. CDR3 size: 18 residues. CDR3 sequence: CASSQGPQGCANTGELFF. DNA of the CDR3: TGTGCCAGCAGCCAGGGTCCCCAGGGCTGTGCGAACACCGGGGAGCTGTTTTTT.

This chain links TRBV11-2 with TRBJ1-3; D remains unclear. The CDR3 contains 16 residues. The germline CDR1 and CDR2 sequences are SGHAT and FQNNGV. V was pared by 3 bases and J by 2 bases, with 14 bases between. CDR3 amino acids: CASSLDPIGTGNTIYF. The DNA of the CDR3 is TGTGCCAGCAGCTTGGACCCTATAGGGACTGGAAACACCATATATTTT.

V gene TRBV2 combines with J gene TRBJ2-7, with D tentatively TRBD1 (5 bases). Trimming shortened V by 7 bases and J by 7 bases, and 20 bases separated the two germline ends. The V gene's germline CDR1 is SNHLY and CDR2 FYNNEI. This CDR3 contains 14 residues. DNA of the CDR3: TGTGCCAGCACTCCCTCCACTGCGTCAGGGGAGCAGTACTTC. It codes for CASTPSTASGEQYF.

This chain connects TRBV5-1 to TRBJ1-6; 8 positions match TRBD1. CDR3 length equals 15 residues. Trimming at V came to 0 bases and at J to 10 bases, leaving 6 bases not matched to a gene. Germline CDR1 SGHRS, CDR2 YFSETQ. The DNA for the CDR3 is TGCGCCAGCAGCTTGGGGACAGGGTATTACTCACCCCTCCACTTT. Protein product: CASSLGTGYYSPLHF.

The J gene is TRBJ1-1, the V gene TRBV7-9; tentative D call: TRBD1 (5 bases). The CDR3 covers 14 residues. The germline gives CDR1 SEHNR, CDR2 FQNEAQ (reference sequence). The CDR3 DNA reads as TGTGGGAGCAGCCCCGACAGACTGAACACTGAAGCTTTCTTT. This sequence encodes CGSSPDRLNTEAFF.

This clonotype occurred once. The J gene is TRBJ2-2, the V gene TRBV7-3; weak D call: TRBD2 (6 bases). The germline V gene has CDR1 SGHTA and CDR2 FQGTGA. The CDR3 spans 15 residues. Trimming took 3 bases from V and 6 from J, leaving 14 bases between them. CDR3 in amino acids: CASSLVAGNAGELFF. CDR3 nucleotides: TGTGCCAGCAGCTTGGTGGCGGGAAATGCCGGGGAGCTGTTTTTT.

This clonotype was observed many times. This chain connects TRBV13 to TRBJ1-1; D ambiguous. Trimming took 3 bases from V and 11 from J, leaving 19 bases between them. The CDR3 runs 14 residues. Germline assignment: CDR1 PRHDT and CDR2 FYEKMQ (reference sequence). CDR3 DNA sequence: TGTGCCAGCAGCTTTATCACAGAGGGTCTTCGCGCTTTCTTT. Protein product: CASSFITEGLRAFF. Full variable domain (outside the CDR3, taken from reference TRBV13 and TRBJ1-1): AAGVIQSPRHLIKEKRETATLKCYPIPRHDTVYWYQQGPGQDPQFLISFYEKMQSDKGSIPDRFSAQQFSDYHSELNMSSLELGDSALYFCASSFITEGLRAFFGQGTRLTVV.

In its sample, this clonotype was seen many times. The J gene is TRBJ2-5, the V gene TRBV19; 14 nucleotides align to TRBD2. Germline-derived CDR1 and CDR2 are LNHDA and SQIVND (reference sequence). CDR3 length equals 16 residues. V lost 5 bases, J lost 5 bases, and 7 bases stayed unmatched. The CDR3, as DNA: TGTGCCAGTAGTGGACGACTAGCGGGGGGGAGGGAGACCCAGTACTTC. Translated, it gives CASSGRLAGGRETQYF.

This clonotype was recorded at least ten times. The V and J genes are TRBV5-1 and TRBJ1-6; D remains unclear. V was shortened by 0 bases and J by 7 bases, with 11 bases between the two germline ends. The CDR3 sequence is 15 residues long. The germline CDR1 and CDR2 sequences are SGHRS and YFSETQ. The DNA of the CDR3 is TGCGCCAGCAGCTTGGTGAGTGGGTCAAATTCACCCCTCCACTTT. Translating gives CASSLVSGSNSPLHF.

The DNA of the CDR3 is TGTGCCAGCAGTTGGGCTAGGACAGGGCTTGACTTTGGCTCACCCCTCCACTTT. Translated, it gives CASSWARTGLDFGSPLHF. This rearrangement joins TRBV6-5 to TRBJ1-6; TRBD1 matches 8 bases. CDR1 and CDR2 (germline): MNHEY, SVGAGI. The ends lost 4 bases at V and 10 bases at J; junction bases unmatched: 18. This CDR3 has 18 residues.

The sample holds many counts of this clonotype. The CDR3 sequence is CASSFSVGGYTF. The CDR3 coding sequence is TGTGCCAGCAGTTTCTCGGTCGGCGGCTACACCTTC. The chain joins TRBV28 to TRBJ1-2; no definite D call. This CDR3 has 12 amino acids. Germline V gives CDR1 MDHEN, CDR2 SYDVKM. V was shortened by 3 bases and J by 8 bases, with 10 bases between the two germline ends.

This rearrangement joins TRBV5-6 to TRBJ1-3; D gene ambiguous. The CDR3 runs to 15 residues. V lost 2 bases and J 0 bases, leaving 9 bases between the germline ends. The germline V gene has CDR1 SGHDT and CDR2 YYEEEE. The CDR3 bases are TGTGCCAGCAGCTTCAGCGGTATCTCTGGAAACACCATATATTTT. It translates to CASSFSGISGNTIYF.